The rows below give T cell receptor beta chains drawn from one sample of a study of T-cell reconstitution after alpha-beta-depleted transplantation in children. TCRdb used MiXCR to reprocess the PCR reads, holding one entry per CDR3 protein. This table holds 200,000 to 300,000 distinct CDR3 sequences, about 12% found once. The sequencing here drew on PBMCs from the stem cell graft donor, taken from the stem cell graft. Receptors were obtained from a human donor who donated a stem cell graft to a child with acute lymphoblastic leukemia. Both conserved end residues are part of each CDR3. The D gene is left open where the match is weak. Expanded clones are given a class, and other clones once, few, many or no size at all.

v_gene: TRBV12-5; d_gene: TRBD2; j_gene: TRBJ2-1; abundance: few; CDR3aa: CASGLVYSGTSGRSSYNEQFF; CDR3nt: TGTGCTAGTGGTTTGGTATATTCCGGGACTAGCGGGAGGAGCTCCTACAATGAGCAGTTCTTC
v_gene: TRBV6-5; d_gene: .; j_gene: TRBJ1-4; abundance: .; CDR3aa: CASSYYSREREKLFF; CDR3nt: TGTGCCAGCAGTTACTATTCAAGGGAGCGAGAAAAACTGTTTTTT
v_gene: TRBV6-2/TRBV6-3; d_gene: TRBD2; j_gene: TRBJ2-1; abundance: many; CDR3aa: CASRRPTSGLYNEQFF; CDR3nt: TGTGCCAGCAGACGGCCTACTAGCGGGCTCTACAATGAGCAGTTCTTC
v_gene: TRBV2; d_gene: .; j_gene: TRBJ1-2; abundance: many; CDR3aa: CASTRSEGYTF; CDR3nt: TGTGCCAGCACTCGGAGTGAGGGCTACACCTTC
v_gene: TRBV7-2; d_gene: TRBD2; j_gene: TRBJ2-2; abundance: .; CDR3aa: CASSYGLAGGPGELFF; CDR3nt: TGTGCCAGCAGCTACGGACTAGCGGGAGGGCCCGGGGAGCTGTTTTTT
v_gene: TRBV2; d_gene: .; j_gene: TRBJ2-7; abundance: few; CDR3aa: CASRPLVSLEQYF; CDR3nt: TGTGCCAGCAGACCGTTGGTGTCTCTCGAGCAGTACTTC
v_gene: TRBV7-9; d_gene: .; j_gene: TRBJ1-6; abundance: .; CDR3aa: CASSLSGANSPLHF; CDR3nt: TGTGCCAGCAGCTTATCTGGGGCCAATTCACCCCTCCACTTT
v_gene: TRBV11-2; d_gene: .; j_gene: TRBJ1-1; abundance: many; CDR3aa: CASSRTGSSTTEAFF; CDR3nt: TGTGCCAGCAGCCGTACAGGGAGTAGTACGACTGAAGCTTTCTTT
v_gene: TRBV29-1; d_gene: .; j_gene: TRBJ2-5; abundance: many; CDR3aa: CSVGAYTTTYQETQYF; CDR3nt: TGCAGCGTTGGGGCTTACACAACTACTTACCAAGAGACCCAGTACTTC
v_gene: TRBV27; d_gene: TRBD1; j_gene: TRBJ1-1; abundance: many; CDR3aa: CASQPGQGATEAFF; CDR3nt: TGTGCCAGCCAACCGGGACAGGGGGCCACTGAAGCTTTCTTT
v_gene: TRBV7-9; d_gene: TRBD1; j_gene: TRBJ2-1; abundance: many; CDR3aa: CASSLGGQGREQFF; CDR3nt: TGTGCCAGCAGCTTAGGCGGACAGGGAAGGGAGCAGTTCTTC
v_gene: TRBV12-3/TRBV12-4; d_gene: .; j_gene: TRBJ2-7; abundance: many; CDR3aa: CASRSKGRNYEQYF; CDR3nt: TGTGCCAGCAGATCCAAGGGACGGAACTACGAGCAGTACTTC
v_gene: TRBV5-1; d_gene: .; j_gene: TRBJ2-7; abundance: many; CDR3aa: CASSLAEVRRDEQYF; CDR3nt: TGCGCCAGCAGCTTGGCTGAGGTGCGGCGGGACGAGCAGTACTTC
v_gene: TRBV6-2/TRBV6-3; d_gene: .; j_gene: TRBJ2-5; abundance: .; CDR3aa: CASSYTGVQETQYF; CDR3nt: TGTGCCAGCAGTTACACAGGAGTACAAGAGACCCAGTACTTC
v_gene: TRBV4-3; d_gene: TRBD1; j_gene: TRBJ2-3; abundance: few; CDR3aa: CASSQPGQGVGTDTQYF; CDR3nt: TGCGCCAGCAGCCAACCGGGACAGGGGGTAGGAACAGATACGCAGTATTTT
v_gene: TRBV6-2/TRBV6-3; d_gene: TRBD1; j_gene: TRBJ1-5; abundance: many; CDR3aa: CASRPTGISNQPQHF; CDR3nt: TGTGCCAGCAGGCCGACAGGGATCAGCAATCAGCCCCAGCATTTT
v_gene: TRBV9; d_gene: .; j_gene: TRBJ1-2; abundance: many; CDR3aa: CASRFGGGDYGYTF; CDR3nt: TGTGCCAGCAGATTCGGTGGGGGGGACTATGGCTACACCTTC
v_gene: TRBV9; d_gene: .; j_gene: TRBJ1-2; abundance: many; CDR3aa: CASSPRAAQDGYTF; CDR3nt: TGTGCCAGCAGCCCAAGAGCGGCACAGGATGGCTACACCTTC
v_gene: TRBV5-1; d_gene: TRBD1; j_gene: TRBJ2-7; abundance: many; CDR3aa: CASSTGTGTGFYEQYF; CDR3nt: TGCGCCAGCAGCACCGGGACAGGGACGGGCTTCTACGAGCAGTACTTC
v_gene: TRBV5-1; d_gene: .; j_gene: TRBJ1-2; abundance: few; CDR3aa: CASSLGDTVRGYTF; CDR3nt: TGCGCCAGCAGCTTGGGGGACACCGTGAGAGGCTACACCTTC
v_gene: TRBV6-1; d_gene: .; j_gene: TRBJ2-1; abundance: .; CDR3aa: CASSKLPGITNEQFF; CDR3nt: TGTGCCAGCAGTAAGCTTCCCGGGATAACCAATGAGCAGTTCTTC
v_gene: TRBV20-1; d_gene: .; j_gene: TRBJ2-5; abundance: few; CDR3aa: CSARGNPETQYF; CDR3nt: TGCAGTGCTAGAGGGAATCCTGAGACCCAGTACTTC
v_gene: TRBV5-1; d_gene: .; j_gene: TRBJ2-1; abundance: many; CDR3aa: CASSLGDTRVYNEQFF; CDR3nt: TGCGCCAGCAGCTTGGGTGACACCAGAGTCTACAATGAGCAGTTCTTC
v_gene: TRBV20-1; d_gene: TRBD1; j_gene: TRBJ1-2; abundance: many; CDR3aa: CSASRGQTLYGYTF; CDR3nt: TGCAGTGCTAGCCGGGGACAGACGCTCTATGGCTACACCTTC
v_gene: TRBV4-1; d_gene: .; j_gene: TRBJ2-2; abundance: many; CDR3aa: CASSHGQRNTGELFF; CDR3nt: TGCGCCAGCAGCCATGGACAGAGGAACACCGGGGAGCTGTTTTTT
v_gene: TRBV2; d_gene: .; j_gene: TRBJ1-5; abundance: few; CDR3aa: CASQSGINQPQHF; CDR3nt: TGTGCCAGCCAGTCGGGAATCAATCAGCCCCAGCATTTT
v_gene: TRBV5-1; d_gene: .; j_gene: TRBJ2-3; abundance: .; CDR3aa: CASSPTSTDAQYF; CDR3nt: TGCGCCAGCAGCCCGACAAGCACAGATGCGCAGTATTTT
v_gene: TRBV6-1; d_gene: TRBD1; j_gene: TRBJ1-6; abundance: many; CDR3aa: CASRTGGDSPLHF; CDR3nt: TGTGCCAGCCGGACAGGGGGCGATTCACCCCTCCACTTT
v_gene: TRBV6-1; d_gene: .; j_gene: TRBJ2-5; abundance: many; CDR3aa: CASSEGYQETQYF; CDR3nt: TGTGCCAGCAGCGAGGGGTACCAAGAGACCCAGTACTTC
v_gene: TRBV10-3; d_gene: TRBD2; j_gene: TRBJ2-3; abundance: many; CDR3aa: CAISDQRGSTDTQYF; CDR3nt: TGTGCCATCAGTGATCAGCGGGGGAGCACAGATACGCAGTATTTT
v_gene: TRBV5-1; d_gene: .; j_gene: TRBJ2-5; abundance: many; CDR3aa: CASSLLQIQETQYF; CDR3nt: TGCGCCAGCAGCTTGCTACAGATACAAGAGACCCAGTACTTC
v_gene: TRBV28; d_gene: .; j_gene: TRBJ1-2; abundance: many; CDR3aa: CASSLSVNYGYTF; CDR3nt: TGTGCCAGCAGCCTAAGCGTCAACTATGGCTACACCTTC
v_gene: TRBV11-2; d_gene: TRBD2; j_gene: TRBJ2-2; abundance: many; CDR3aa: CASSVDPAGARELFF; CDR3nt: TGTGCCAGCAGCGTCGACCCAGCGGGGGCCCGGGAGCTGTTTTTT
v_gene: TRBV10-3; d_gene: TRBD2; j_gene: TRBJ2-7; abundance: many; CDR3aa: CAINLAGGTYEQYF; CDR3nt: TGTGCCATCAACCTAGCGGGGGGTACCTACGAGCAGTACTTC
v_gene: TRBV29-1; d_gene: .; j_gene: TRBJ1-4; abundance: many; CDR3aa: CSVHVIGGYEKLFF; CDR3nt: TGCAGCGTTCATGTGATAGGAGGGTATGAAAAACTGTTTTTT
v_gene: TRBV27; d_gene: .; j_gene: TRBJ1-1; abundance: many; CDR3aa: CASSFNPPGNTEAFF; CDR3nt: TGTGCCAGCAGTTTTAACCCCCCAGGGAACACTGAAGCTTTCTTT
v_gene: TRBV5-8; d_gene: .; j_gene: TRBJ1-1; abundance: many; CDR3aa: CASSLRLIGVRGTTEAFF; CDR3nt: TGTGCCAGCAGCTTGAGGCTAATCGGGGTAAGGGGGACCACTGAAGCTTTCTTT
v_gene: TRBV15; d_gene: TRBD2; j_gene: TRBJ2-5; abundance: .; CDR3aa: CATSWRGRQETQYF; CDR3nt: TGTGCCACCAGCTGGCGGGGGAGGCAAGAGACCCAGTACTTC
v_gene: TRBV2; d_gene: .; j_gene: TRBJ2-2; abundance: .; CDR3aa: CASSGIAGELFF; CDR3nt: TGTGCCAGCAGTGGGATCGCCGGGGAGCTGTTTTTT
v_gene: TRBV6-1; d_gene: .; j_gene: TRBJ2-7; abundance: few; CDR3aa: CASSELSAGSYEQYF; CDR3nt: TGTGCCAGCAGTGAACTCTCGGCAGGCAGCTACGAGCAGTACTTC
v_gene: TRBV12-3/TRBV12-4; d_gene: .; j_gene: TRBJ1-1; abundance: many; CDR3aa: CASSPGENTEAFF; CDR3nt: TGTGCCAGCAGTCCGGGAGAGAACACTGAAGCTTTCTTT
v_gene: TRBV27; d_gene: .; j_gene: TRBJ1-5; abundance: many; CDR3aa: CASSLDRNQPQHF; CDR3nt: TGTGCCAGCAGTTTAGACAGGAATCAGCCCCAGCATTTT